The subject of this entry is one T cell receptor beta chain. Its specificity is not known. One end of the junction is discordant with germline, which a read error may explain. Upon completion of 10 to 11 days in culture, CD4+ T cells were isolated. This sample stems from a study of vaccination effects on CD4 cells after COVID-19. The table came from immunoSEQ multiplex PCR; TCRdb's copy has only in-frame clones and leaves some out. The table records some 49,000 clones, around 76% of them present only once. The sample here was CD4+ T cells from PBMCs cultured without peptide, taken before COVID-19 vaccination. The TCR originated in a human donor who had a prior SARS-CoV-2 infection.

The CDR3: CASSPRWGELAKNIQYF. The CDR3 coding sequence is TGTGCTAGCAGCCCACGGTGGGGGGAGTTGGCCAAAAACATTCAGTACTTC. The V gene is TRBV7-7, the J gene TRBJ2-4; TRBD2 is a possible D gene (6 bases). The CDR3 extends over 17 amino acids. Germline V gene data show CDR1 as SSHAT and CDR2 as FNYEAQ (reference sequence).